These 26 T cell receptor beta chains were sequenced from one sample in a study of T cell repertoires in cytomegalovirus infection. TCRdb used MiXCR to reprocess the reads, holding one entry per CDR3 protein. The sample carries under 800,000 distinct CDR3 sequences, approximately 24% recorded once. Sequences were obtained from CD8+ T cells from PBMCs. These receptors were obtained from a human donor in good health (CMV status not recorded). Some clones in this sample may be carry-over from other donors' samples.

V gene TRBV11-3 combines with J gene TRBJ1-1; D unresolved. The V end lost 0 bases, the J end lost 4 bases, and 9 bases lay between the germline ends. Germline CDR1 and CDR2: SGHNT and YENEEA. The CDR3 length is 14 residues. The CDR3 is CASSLDHQSTEAFF. DNA for the CDR3: TGTGCCAGCAGCTTAGATCACCAGTCCACTGAAGCTTTCTTT.

In its sample, this clonotype was seen a few times. The chain joins TRBV29-1 to TRBJ2-6; TRBD1 aligns across 7 bases. Per germline, CDR1 SQVTM and CDR2 ANQGSEA. The CDR3 is 15 amino acids. V lost 7 bases and J lost 0; bases outside the gene matches: 6. CDR3 bases: TGCAGCGCTGGACAGGCTAGCTCTGGGGCCAACGTCCTGACTTTC. Translating it yields CSAGQASSGANVLTF.

The chain links TRBV7-9 to TRBJ2-3, with TRBD2 as a possible D gene (7 bases). Germline-derived CDR1 and CDR2 are SEHNR and FQNEAQ (reference sequence). Between the trimmed V and J ends, which lost 5 bases and 3 bases, there was a span of 15 bases. The CDR3 has 15 amino acids. CDR3 nucleotides: TGTGCCAGCAGCATCGGGGGGCGGGGAACAGATACGCAGTATTTT. This sequence encodes CASSIGGRGTDTQYF.

Regarding this clonotype: A much larger clone lies a single base off, so this may be a read error. V is TRBV7-2 and J is TRBJ2-5, with 8 bases lining up with TRBD2. The germline V gene encodes CDR1 SGHTA and CDR2 FQGNSA. The CDR3 runs 13 residues. CDR3 sequence (DNA): TGTGCCGGCAGCCCCCGACTAGCGGAGACCCAGTACTTC. Amino acids: CAGSPRLAETQYF.

Only a few counts were recorded for this clonotype. The chain couples TRBV29-1 to TRBJ2-1; 7 bases line up with TRBD2. Germline V CDR1 and CDR2: SQVTM, ANQGSEA. This CDR3 is built from 13 residues. J lost 7 bases, V lost 8 bases, and 11 bases had no gene match. The CDR3 protein is CSTFPSAGNEQFF. The CDR3 nucleotides are TGCAGCACTTTCCCCTCAGCGGGGAATGAGCAGTTCTTC.

The chain recombines TRBV7-9 with TRBJ2-1; D is unresolved. In germline, CDR1 is SEHNR, CDR2 FQNEAQ (reference sequence). The CDR3 covers 14 residues. V dropped 6 bases and J dropped 5 bases, with 14 bases sitting between them. In nucleotides, the CDR3 is TGTGCCAGCAGGTATCAGACTTATAACAATGAGCAGTTCTTC. Its protein product is CASRYQTYNNEQFF.

Only a few counts were recorded for this clonotype. The rearrangement uses TRBV5-6 and TRBJ2-7; D gene ambiguous. V lost 2 bases and J lost 5, with 8 bases in between. The CDR3 is 12 amino acids. The germline gives CDR1 SGHDT, CDR2 YYEEEE. The CDR3 region has the DNA TGTGCCAGCAGCTTAGATGGCAACGAGCAGTACTTC. Its protein product is CASSLDGNEQYF.

Only one count was recorded for this clonotype. This chain links TRBV7-3 with TRBJ2-5; tentatively, D is TRBD1 (6 bases). The CDR3 contains 14 residues. Germline CDR1 reads SGHTA; CDR2 reads FQGTGA. V dropped 6 bases and J dropped 3 bases, with 14 bases sitting between them. The CDR3 coding sequence is TGTGCCAGCAGGCTCGGGACATCGGAAGAGACCCAGTACTTC. Its translation: CASRLGTSEETQYF.

Concerning this clonotype: A much larger clone lies one base from this, so it may be a read error. The chain is built from TRBV7-8 and TRBJ2-3; 7 bases align to TRBD1. In germline, CDR1 is SGHVS, CDR2 FQNEAQ. CDR3 length: 15 amino acids. Here the CDR3 DNA reads TGTGCCAACAGCTTACAGGGGAGAAGGGGAGATACGCAGTATTTT. Translating it yields CANSLQGRRGDTQYF.

CDR3 sequence (DNA): TGTGCCATCAGCCAAGCCGGACAGGGGGATGGGGGCTACACCTTC. This translates into CAISQAGQGDGGYTF. This chain uses TRBV10-3 with TRBJ1-2; 10 nucleotides line up with TRBD1. Germline V gene lookup returns CDR1 ENHRY and CDR2 SYGVKD. V was pared by 6 bases and J by 8 bases, with 12 bases of the junction left unmatched. CDR3 size: 15 residues.

Ten or more counts support this clonotype. The gene calls are TRBV5-6 and TRBJ2-3, with D uncertain. The CDR3 has 16 amino acids. The germline CDR1 and CDR2 sequences are SGHDT and YYEEEE. The V and J ends lost 4 bases and 0 bases respectively, with 15 bases between them. The CDR3 region is CASSEDPFTSTDTQYF. The CDR3 nucleotides are TGTGCCAGCAGCGAAGATCCTTTTACTAGCACAGATACGCAGTATTTT.

CDR3 region: CASSSMYGQGLNNEQFF. CDR3 nucleotide sequence: TGTGCCAGCAGTTCGATGTATGGGCAGGGGCTGAACAATGAGCAGTTCTTC. The chain has TRBV28 and TRBJ2-1; the D gene is possibly TRBD1 (6 bases). Trimming took 4 bases from V and 5 from J, leaving 21 bases between them. CDR1 and CDR2 (germline): MDHEN, SYDVKM. The CDR3 loop spans 17 amino acids. The entire variable domain, with the rest obtained from reference TRBV28 and TRBJ2-1, is as follows: DVKVTQSSRYLVKRTGEKVFLECVQDMDHENMFWYRQDPGLGLRLIYFSYDVKMKEKGDIPEGYSVSREKKERFSLILESASTNQTSMYLCASSSMYGQGLNNEQFFGPGTRLTVL.

This clonotype was counted between two and nine times. This chain links TRBV10-3 with TRBJ2-7; 9 positions agree with TRBD1. The CDR3 is 14 residues long. After removal of 6 bases from V and 5 bases from J, the junction contained 8 bases not matched to a gene. Germline V gene lookup returns CDR1 ENHRY and CDR2 SYGVKD. CDR3 sequence reads: CAISVTGTGNEQYF. Here the CDR3 DNA reads TGTGCCATCAGCGTAACCGGGACAGGGAACGAGCAGTACTTC.

The gene calls are TRBV28 and TRBJ2-7; D may match TRBD1 or TRBD2 (5 bases each). Germline CDR1 and CDR2: MDHEN and SYDVKM. V dropped 9 bases and J dropped 6 bases, with 12 bases sitting between them. The CDR3 totals 11 residues. CDR3 sequence (DNA): TGTGCCAGTTCAGCAGGGAGCGAGCAGTACGTC. Protein sequence: CASSAGSEQYV.

V usage is TRBV4-1 and J usage is TRBJ2-1, with 7 bases identical to TRBD1. The junction had 9 bases not matched to a gene; V was cut back by 3 bases and J by 7 bases. Germline CDR1 and CDR2: MGHRA and YSYEKL. The CDR3 contains 15 residues. The CDR3 DNA sequence: TGCGCCAGCAGCCAGACAGGGAGCACCATTAATGAGCAGTTCTTC. It is translated as CASSQTGSTINEQFF.

This clonotype showed up just a few times. This chain joins TRBV29-1 and TRBJ2-1; TRBD2 matches 13 bases. With 6 bases clipped from V and 7 bases from J, the junction kept 6 bases outside the gene matches. Germline V gives CDR1 SQVTM, CDR2 ANQGSEA. This CDR3 contains 14 residues. CDR3 sequence (DNA): TGCAGCGTAACGGGACTAGCGGGGCTGAATGAGCAGTTCTTC. It yields the protein CSVTGLAGLNEQFF.

This chain connects TRBV19 to TRBJ2-7; D possibly corresponds to TRBD2 (6 bases). The germline gives CDR1 LNHDA, CDR2 SQIVND (reference sequence). The CDR3 is 15 residues long. V was pared by 3 bases and J by 6 bases, with 18 bases between. The CDR3 coding sequence is TGTGCCAGTAGTATCGGGCGGGGAAGCCGACTCGAGCAGTACTTC. It specifies CASSIGRGSRLEQYF.

This clonotype was picked up many times. The V call is TRBV7-2, the J call TRBJ1-4; TRBD1 agrees at 8 bases. Germline loops: CDR1 SGHTA, CDR2 FQGNSA. The V segment lost 5 bases and the J segment 7 bases; nucleotides outside the gene matches: 6. The CDR3 extends over 14 amino acids. The CDR3 loop is CASSATGGGEKLFF. CDR3 in DNA: TGTGCCAGCAGCGCAACAGGGGGTGGTGAAAAACTGTTTTTT.

This clonotype was observed a handful of times. The chain carries TRBV29-1 and TRBJ2-7; D gene ambiguous. Looked up from germline, CDR1 is SQVTM and CDR2 is ANQGSEA. This CDR3 is built from 10 residues. V lost 1 base and J lost 11, with 9 bases in between. CDR3 nucleotide sequence: TGCAGCGTTGAAGCCGGGTATAAGTACTTC. Protein product: CSVEAGYKYF.

V gene TRBV3-1 combines with J gene TRBJ2-5; the match to TRBD2 covers 7 bases. Trimming cost V 0 bases and J 3 bases; bases outside gene matches: 4. The germline gives CDR1 LGHDT, CDR2 YNNKEL (reference sequence). This CDR3 is built from 15 residues. The CDR3 DNA is TGTGCCAGCAGCCAAGAACCCGGGAGGAAAGAGACCCAGTACTTC. The encoded protein is CASSQEPGRKETQYF.

This clonotype is a singleton in its sample. A read error is possible here, since a much larger clone lies one base away. The CDR3 DNA reads as TGTGCCCGCCGCGATGGGCGGGGGGGCCTAAGAAACATTCAGTACTTC. Translated, it gives CARRDGRGGLRNIQYF. The chain uses TRBV7-2 and TRBJ2-4; 9 bases match TRBD2. With 11 bases clipped from V and 6 bases from J, the junction kept 17 bases outside the gene matches. The CDR3 spans 16 residues. CDR1 is SGHTA, CDR2 FQGNSA, per germline.

In this sample, this clonotype turned up a few times. The rearrangement joins TRBV7-6 to TRBJ1-2; D call uncertain. The length of the CDR3 is 15 residues. Trimming took off 1 base at V and 0 bases at J, with 9 bases between the two ends. Germline V gene lookup returns CDR1 SGHVS and CDR2 FNYEAQ. The CDR3 is CASSLDLGPNYGYTF. The CDR3 DNA is TGTGCCAGCAGCTTAGACCTGGGCCCTAACTATGGCTACACCTTC.

This clonotype was recorded only once. The chain carries TRBV11-2 and TRBJ1-2, with 9 bases fitting TRBD1. This CDR3 is built from 15 residues. V shed 5 bases, J shed 6 bases, and the junction held 10 bases outside the gene matches. Germline V gene lookup returns CDR1 SGHAT and CDR2 FQNNGV. The CDR3 sequence is CASSTRTGVVHGYTF. In DNA form, the CDR3 reads TGTGCCAGCAGCACTAGGACAGGGGTCGTGCATGGCTACACCTTC.

This clonotype has a count of ten or more. This chain links TRBV4-1 with TRBJ2-6, with a tentative D call TRBD2 (5 bases). Germline V gene lookup returns CDR1 MGHRA and CDR2 YSYEKL. The CDR3 consists of 17 residues. The V and J ends lost 0 bases and 4 bases respectively, with 13 bases between them. CDR3 DNA sequence: TGCGCCAGCAGCCAAGAAGCTGAGGGTTCAGGGGCCAACGTCCTGACTTTC. This sequence encodes CASSQEAEGSGANVLTF.

V and J are TRBV6-5 and TRBJ2-1; D is possibly TRBD1 (8 bases). Germline V gives CDR1 MNHEY, CDR2 SVGAGI. The CDR3 totals 15 residues. V lost 6 bases, J lost 5 bases, and 17 bases lay in between. CDR3 protein: CASRQGAGRDNEQFF. CDR3 nucleotide sequence: TGTGCCAGCAGGCAGGGGGCTGGGAGGGACAATGAGCAGTTCTTC.

This clonotype was observed a handful of times. The CDR3 does not end in the conserved phenylalanine or tryptophan, so this is likely a read error. V gene TRBV6-2 or TRBV6-3 combines with J gene TRBJ1-1; D remains unclear. V was clipped by 5 bases and J by 3 bases, with 4 bases between them. The CDR3 has 11 amino acids. The germline V gene has CDR1 MNHEY and CDR2 SVGEGT. The CDR3 spells CASSEYTEAFL. DNA of the CDR3: TGTGCCAGCAGTGAATACACTGAAGCTTTCCTT.